Detailed here is one TCR beta chain. The data belong to a study of blood T cell repertoires in COVID-19. Looking at the study overall: Sources were T cells, B-cell-depleted T cells, or PBMCs; the material itself was cDNA or gDNA.

Assay used: immunoSEQ multiplex PCR; TCRdb lists only in-frame clones, some missing. This sample has about 200,000 clones; approximately 87% occur once, and the top ten carry about 0.81%. CDR1 KGHSH and CDR2 LQKENI come from the germline V gene. The CDR3 totals 14 residues. J was trimmed by 3 bases and V by 5 bases; bases with no gene match: 3. The sequencing sample was made of peripheral blood. The rearrangement uses TRBV18 and TRBJ2-7, with 11 bases lining up with TRBD1. The source of this sequence is a woman aged 70 to 79 with acute or convalescent COVID-19. The CDR3 protein is CASSGQGAIYEQYF. CDR3 coding DNA: TGTGCCAGCTCAGGACAGGGGGCTATCTACGAGCAGTACTTC.